These T cell receptor beta chains were read from a single sample in a study of sequential checkpoint blockade in melanoma. Method: immunoSEQ multiplex PCR; TCRdb's copy keeps in-frame clones and lacks some. Among about 7,700 clones, roughly 60% were seen once, and the ten largest hold approximately 8.7%. Sequencing used CD8+ T cells sorted from blood (inferred from file names), obtained from a patient given nivolumab and ipilimumab in sequence. These receptors were taken from a human donor with melanoma. Both conserved end residues are part of each CDR3. D genes are given only for firm matches. Expanded clones get a size class; other rows say once, few or many, or leave the size out.

clone size: .; J gene: TRBJ1-2; V gene: TRBV7-9; D gene: TRBD1; CDR3 protein: CASSKGQGNYGYTF; CDR3 DNA: TGTGCCAGCAGCAAAGGACAGGGAAACTATGGCTACACCTTC
clone size: .; J gene: TRBJ1-2; V gene: TRBV28; D gene: .; CDR3 protein: CASSPREFGYTF; CDR3 DNA: TGTGCCAGCAGTCCCCGGGAATTTGGCTACACCTTC
clone size: .; J gene: TRBJ1-1; V gene: TRBV5-1; D gene: TRBD1; CDR3 protein: CASSSRTGRTEAFF; CDR3 DNA: TGCGCCAGCAGCTCACGGACAGGGCGAACTGAAGCTTTCTTT
clone size: .; J gene: TRBJ2-1; V gene: TRBV19; D gene: TRBD2; CDR3 protein: CASGLAGVLGYNEQFF; CDR3 DNA: TGTGCCAGTGGACTAGCGGGAGTTTTGGGCTACAATGAGCAGTTCTTC
clone size: once; J gene: TRBJ1-1; V gene: TRBV6-1; D gene: .; CDR3 protein: CASSHSRTSEAFF; CDR3 DNA: TGTGCCAGCAGCCACAGCCGAACCTCTGAAGCTTTCTTT
clone size: .; J gene: TRBJ2-7; V gene: TRBV19; D gene: TRBD1; CDR3 protein: CASSLTGSLSYEQYF; CDR3 DNA: TGTGCCAGTAGTCTGACAGGGTCCCTCTCCTACGAGCAGTACTTC
clone size: few; J gene: TRBJ2-7; V gene: TRBV19; D gene: TRBD2; CDR3 protein: CASSIEGAGGPRKQYF; CDR3 DNA: TGTGCCAGTAGTATAGAGGGAGCGGGAGGGCCAAGAAAGCAGTACTTC
clone size: .; J gene: TRBJ2-7; V gene: TRBV5-1; D gene: TRBD1; CDR3 protein: CASRAGQGLSYEQYF; CDR3 DNA: TGCGCCAGCAGGGCGGGACAGGGCCTCTCCTACGAGCAGTACTTC
clone size: .; J gene: TRBJ2-1; V gene: TRBV7-3; D gene: TRBD2; CDR3 protein: CASSSGTSGSSEQFF; CDR3 DNA: TGTGCCAGCAGCTCCGGGACTAGCGGGAGTTCTGAGCAGTTCTTC
clone size: .; J gene: TRBJ1-1; V gene: TRBV2; D gene: .; CDR3 protein: CASSEARGFFVEAFF; CDR3 DNA: TGTGCCAGCAGTGAAGCGCGAGGGTTCTTCGTGGAAGCTTTCTTT
clone size: .; J gene: TRBJ2-7; V gene: TRBV11-2; D gene: .; CDR3 protein: CASSEGIFDEQYF; CDR3 DNA: TGTGCCAGCAGCGAGGGAATATTTGACGAGCAGTACTTC
clone size: medium-sized; J gene: TRBJ2-7; V gene: TRBV6-6; D gene: .; CDR3 protein: CASSQFGDEQYF; CDR3 DNA: TGTGCCAGCAGCCAATTCGGGGACGAGCAGTACTTC
clone size: few; J gene: TRBJ2-6; V gene: TRBV28; D gene: .; CDR3 protein: CASSFYGISGANVLTF; CDR3 DNA: TGTGCCAGCAGTTTCTACGGGATCTCTGGGGCCAACGTCCTGACTTTC
clone size: .; J gene: TRBJ2-7; V gene: TRBV27; D gene: .; CDR3 protein: CASSLDGAYEQYF; CDR3 DNA: TGTGCCAGCAGTTTAGACGGGGCCTACGAGCAGTACTTC
clone size: .; J gene: TRBJ2-7; V gene: TRBV7-3; D gene: TRBD2; CDR3 protein: CASSLAGGLANYEQYF; CDR3 DNA: TGTGCCAGCAGCTTAGCTGGGGGACTAGCGAACTACGAGCAGTACTTC
clone size: .; J gene: TRBJ2-7; V gene: TRBV6-5; D gene: TRBD2; CDR3 protein: CASSYSVAGDIYEQYF; CDR3 DNA: TGTGCCAGCAGTTACTCGGTAGCGGGAGACATCTACGAGCAGTACTTC
clone size: .; J gene: TRBJ2-7; V gene: TRBV5-6; D gene: .; CDR3 protein: CASSFIGQRHEQYF; CDR3 DNA: TGTGCCAGCAGCTTTATTGGCCAGCGTCACGAGCAGTACTTC
clone size: .; J gene: TRBJ1-5; V gene: TRBV19; D gene: TRBD1; CDR3 protein: CASAVKQGDALNQPQHF; CDR3 DNA: TGTGCCAGTGCGGTCAAACAGGGGGATGCGCTCAATCAGCCCCAGCATTTT
clone size: .; J gene: TRBJ2-1; V gene: TRBV5-4; D gene: .; CDR3 protein: CASSHGHYNEQFF; CDR3 DNA: TGCGCCAGCAGCCACGGACACTACAATGAGCAGTTCTTC
clone size: few; J gene: TRBJ2-7; V gene: TRBV7-9; D gene: .; CDR3 protein: CASSSTVSYYEQYF; CDR3 DNA: TGTGCCAGCAGCTCGACAGTCTCATACTACGAGCAGTACTTC
clone size: .; J gene: TRBJ1-2; V gene: TRBV11-2; D gene: TRBD1; CDR3 protein: CASSYDRVGYTF; CDR3 DNA: TGTGCCAGCAGCTACGACAGGGTAGGCTACACCTTC
clone size: .; J gene: TRBJ2-7; V gene: TRBV28; D gene: TRBD1; CDR3 protein: CASSAGTGLYEQYF; CDR3 DNA: TGTGCCAGCAGTGCCGGGACAGGCCTCTACGAGCAGTACTTC
clone size: .; J gene: TRBJ1-5; V gene: TRBV6-6; D gene: TRBD1; CDR3 protein: CASSYSQGGQPQHF; CDR3 DNA: TGTGCCAGCAGTTACTCACAGGGGGGTCAGCCCCAGCATTTT
clone size: .; J gene: TRBJ1-3; V gene: TRBV9; D gene: .; CDR3 protein: CASSVGGGHTIYF; CDR3 DNA: TGTGCCAGCAGCGTAGGAGGTGGCCACACCATATATTTT
clone size: .; J gene: TRBJ2-7; V gene: TRBV27; D gene: TRBD2; CDR3 protein: CASSLGTSGISSYEQYF; CDR3 DNA: TGTGCCAGCAGTTTGGGGACTAGCGGGATTAGCTCCTACGAGCAGTACTTC
clone size: .; J gene: TRBJ1-2; V gene: TRBV29-1; D gene: .; CDR3 protein: CSVESGYGYTF; CDR3 DNA: TGCAGCGTTGAATCAGGGTATGGCTACACCTTC
clone size: .; J gene: TRBJ2-5; V gene: TRBV7-7; D gene: .; CDR3 protein: CASSLDLSETQYF; CDR3 DNA: TGTGCTAGCAGCTTAGACTTATCGGAGACCCAGTACTTC
clone size: .; J gene: TRBJ1-3; V gene: TRBV30; D gene: .; CDR3 protein: CAWSQGNSGNTIYF; CDR3 DNA: TGTGCCTGGAGTCAGGGCAACTCTGGAAACACCATATATTTT